Listed here are 18 T cell receptor beta chains from one sample, sequenced in a study of beta chain features in type 1 diabetes. Investigators reverse transcribed all isolated RNA, so they sequenced expressed TCRB transcripts. Only in-frame clones appear in the TCRdb table, and some are missing; sequencing was by immunoSEQ multiplex PCR. The sample contains hundreds of thousands of clones, less than 20% of which appear only once. The material sequenced was naive CD4+ T cells from blood. The receptor set was obtained from a man aged 18 to 30 in good health.

In its sample, this clone was seen a few times. The rearrangement links TRBV6-5 to TRBJ2-5, with unresolved D. The V end lost 6 bases, the J end lost 5 bases, and 13 bases lay between the germline ends. The length of the CDR3 is 13 residues. Germline lookup yields CDR1 MNHEY and CDR2 SVGAGI. The DNA for the CDR3 is TGTGCCAGCAGGCCCGAGTTTGGCGAGACCCAGTACTTC. Its translation: CASRPEFGETQYF.

This clone was detected a few times. The J gene is TRBJ1-1, the V gene TRBV10-3, with D uncertain. Trimming removed 10 bases at V and 6 bases at J, with 12 bases between. The CDR3 totals 11 residues. Germline CDR1 and CDR2: ENHRY and SYGVKD. CDR3 bases: TGTGCCACCGCGCATGAGTCTGAAGCTTTCTTT. The encoded protein is CATAHESEAFF.

This clone has more than one count but fewer than ten. This sample includes further DNA sequences coding for the same CDR3. The J gene is TRBJ1-2, the V gene TRBV18, with unresolved D. Germline CDR1 and CDR2: KGHSH and LQKENI. This CDR3 region has 12 residues. Trimming shortened V by 1 base and J by 2 bases, and 2 bases separated the two germline ends. For the CDR3, the DNA is TGTGCCAGCTCACCACAAAACTATGGCTACACCTTC. It is translated as CASSPQNYGYTF.

The sample holds many counts of this clone. The chain recombines TRBV7-9 with TRBJ2-4, with D perhaps TRBD2 (6 bases). The CDR3 is 15 amino acids. Trimming took 0 bases from V and 8 from J, leaving 14 bases between them. Germline V gene sequence: CDR1 SEHNR, CDR2 FQNEAQ (reference sequence). The CDR3 bases are TGTGCCAGCAGCTTAGCAAGCCCCGGGAGTCACATTCAGTACTTC. Residues: CASSLASPGSHIQYF.

This clone was counted a few times. The V call is TRBV27, the J call TRBJ1-1, with a weak D call TRBD1 (6 bases). CDR1 and CDR2 (germline): MNHEY, SMNVEV (reference sequence). The ends were cut back, 8 bases at V and 6 bases at J, with 13 bases in the middle. The CDR3 runs to 12 residues. The CDR3 is CASPAGAAEAFF. The CDR3 DNA reads TGTGCCAGCCCCGCGGGGGCGGCTGAAGCTTTCTTT.

This clone was seen a few times. This chain links TRBV11-2 with TRBJ2-3; D is unresolved. Germline CDR1 reads SGHAT; CDR2 reads FQNNGV. Trimming took off 1 base at V and 5 bases at J, with 10 bases between the two ends. This CDR3 has 14 residues. CDR3 sequence reads: CASSLGSVGDTQYF. The CDR3 DNA reads as TGTGCCAGCAGCTTAGGGAGCGTGGGAGATACGCAGTATTTT.

The rearrangement uses TRBV11-2 and TRBJ2-1, with no clear D. V was shortened by 3 bases and J by 15 bases, with 18 bases between the two germline ends. CDR3 length equals 13 residues. The germline CDR1 and CDR2 sequences are SGHAT and FQNNGV. The DNA for the CDR3 is TGTGCCAGCAGCTTGTCGCACGGTATAGGTCCGTTCTTC. It specifies CASSLSHGIGPFF.

The rearrangement joins TRBV7-2 to TRBJ2-5; weak D call: TRBD2 (5 bases). Between the trimmed V and J ends, which lost 4 bases and 5 bases, there was a span of 14 bases. Germline V gives CDR1 SGHTA, CDR2 FQGNSA. The CDR3 extends over 14 amino acids. The CDR3 DNA sequence: TGTGCCAGCAGCTCGACGACGGGAACGGAGACCCAGTACTTC. Its protein product is CASSSTTGTETQYF.

This clone was seen a handful of times. The V call is TRBV20-1, the J call TRBJ2-1; D remains ambiguous. V lost 1 base, J lost 9 bases, and 4 bases lay in between. The CDR3 is 10 amino acids. CDR1 and CDR2 (germline): DFQATT, SNEGSKA (reference sequence). In nucleotides, the CDR3 is TGCAGTGCTAGAGTGAGTGAGCAGTTCTTC. Amino acids: CSARVSEQFF.

The rearrangement joins TRBV18 to TRBJ1-1; 7 nucleotides agree with TRBD1. This CDR3 is 13 amino acids long. Germline V gene sequence: CDR1 KGHSH, CDR2 LQKENI. Losses at the gene ends were 6 bases for V and 6 bases for J; bases not matched to a gene: 7. CDR3 in amino acids: CASSSTGIPEAFF. The CDR3 coding sequence is TGTGCCAGCTCGTCGACAGGGATCCCTGAAGCTTTCTTT.

This clone was counted between two and nine times. The J gene is TRBJ2-7, the V gene TRBV6-1, with D unclear. The germline CDR1 and CDR2 sequences are MNHNS and SASEGT. V was cut by 2 bases and J by 4 bases, with 6 bases left in between. There are 12 residues in the CDR3. The CDR3 region has the DNA TGTGCCAGCAGTGAACAGTTATACGAGCAGTACTTC. Translated: CASSEQLYEQYF.

There are a few counts of this clone. The chain carries TRBV4-2 and TRBJ2-1; the match to TRBD2 covers 12 bases. From germline, CDR1 is LGHNA and CDR2 YNFKEQ. Trimming removed 0 bases from V and 15 bases from J; junction bases left unmatched: 12. The CDR3 spans 16 residues. As DNA, the CDR3 is TGTGCCAGCAGCCAAGACCGGACTAGCGGGACGGCCAGGCTGTTCTTC. Its translation: CASSQDRTSGTARLFF.

V and J are TRBV7-2 and TRBJ2-7; D is uncertain. V was trimmed by 1 base and J by 2 bases, leaving 9 bases between them. Germline V lookup: CDR1 SGHTA, CDR2 FQGNSA. This CDR3 is 14 amino acids long. CDR3 amino acids: CASSLGSEAYEQYF. The CDR3 coding sequence is TGTGCCAGCAGCTTAGGCAGTGAAGCCTACGAGCAGTACTTC.

As to this clone: This sample also contains other DNA sequences that code for the same CDR3. The J gene is TRBJ2-1, the V gene TRBV9; D is possibly TRBD1 or TRBD2 (5 bases each). Between the trimmed V and J ends, which lost 3 bases and 0 bases, there was a span of 10 bases. Germline V CDR1 and CDR2: SGDLS, YYNGEE. The CDR3 is 15 residues long. CDR3 DNA sequence: TGTGCCAGCAGCGCCTCAGGGAGCTCCTACAATGAGCAGTTCTTC. Amino acid sequence: CASSASGSSYNEQFF.

This clone was recorded a few times. The rearrangement joins TRBV5-4 to TRBJ2-5; 11 nucleotides line up with TRBD1. Per germline, CDR1 SGHNT and CDR2 YYREEE (reference sequence). CDR3 size: 15 residues. V shed 1 base and J 2 bases; nucleotides not matched to a gene: 1. This chain's CDR3 is CASSLWDRGQETQYF. CDR3 DNA sequence: TGTGCCAGCAGCTTGTGGGACAGGGGGCAAGAGACCCAGTACTTC.

This clone was counted only a few times. The chain uses TRBV29-1 and TRBJ1-1; TRBD1 is a possible D gene (5 bases). V lost 6 bases and J lost 2, with 13 bases in between. CDR3 size: 13 residues. Germline loops: CDR1 SQVTM, CDR2 ANQGSEA. Here the CDR3 DNA reads TGCAGCGTCACCCCCGGGGGAAACACTGAAGCTTTCTTT. Translated, it gives CSVTPGGNTEAFF.

Only a few counts were recorded for this clone. This chain connects TRBV9 to TRBJ1-2; 12 bases match TRBD1. This CDR3 contains 15 residues. The V gene end was trimmed by 4 bases and the J gene end by 7 bases; junction bases not matched to a gene: 8. Germline CDR1 and CDR2: SGDLS and YYNGEE. The CDR3 bases are TGTGCCAGCAGCACGCCGGGACAGGGGGCGTTTGGCTACACCTTC. Translation: CASSTPGQGAFGYTF.

The chain joins TRBV7-2 to TRBJ1-1; 9 bases fit TRBD1. The CDR3 has 15 amino acids. V dropped 8 bases and J dropped 3; count of bases not matched to a gene: 10. CDR1 and CDR2 from the germline V gene are SGHTA and FQGNSA. CDR3 sequence reads: CASHTDDRGDTEAFF. Here the CDR3 DNA reads TGTGCCAGCCATACCGACGACAGGGGGGACACTGAAGCTTTCTTT.